This passage covers 8 T cell receptor beta chains from one sample sequenced in a study of T cells in Graves' hyperthyroidism and ophthalmopathy. TCR beta CDR3 regions were amplified from RNA transcripts. Researchers ran a first-round RT-PCR on the TCR CDR3 using the HTBI primer set. TCRdb ran MiXCR on the multiplex PCR reads and lists one entry per CDR3 protein. The data hold around 340,000 distinct CDR3 sequences, with 18% observed a single time. The specimen sequenced was blood. The receptors shown here come from a woman aged 50 to 60 with Graves' hyperthyroidism.

The chain recombines TRBV11-2 with TRBJ2-7; D is possibly TRBD1 or TRBD2 (5 bases each). The length of the CDR3 is 14 residues. Germline V gives CDR1 SGHAT, CDR2 FQNNGV. Trimming took 5 bases from V and 4 from J, leaving 15 bases between them. The DNA for the CDR3 is TGTGCCAGCAGCCCTGGGGACCGGGGATACGAGCAGTACTTC. Translating gives CASSPGDRGYEQYF.

CDR3 protein: CASSELINQPQHF. DNA for the CDR3: TGTGCCAGCAGTGAATTAATTAATCAGCCCCAGCATTTT. The chain employs TRBV6-1 and TRBJ1-5; D ambiguous. The CDR3 is made up of 13 amino acids. CDR1 and CDR2 from the germline V gene are MNHNS and SASEGT. V was shortened by 2 bases and J by 4 bases, with 6 bases between the two germline ends.

The table lists this clonotype with many counts. The chain recombines TRBV12-3 or TRBV12-4 with TRBJ2-7, with TRBD2 as a possible D gene (6 bases). V shed 6 bases and J shed 0 bases, with 12 bases lying between them. The CDR3 is made up of 14 amino acids. The chain's CDR3 is CASSPGLSSYEQYF. The CDR3 coding sequence is TGTGCCAGCAGCCCAGGACTAAGCTCCTACGAGCAGTACTTC.

The chain couples TRBV15 to TRBJ2-7; D unclear. V was clipped by 0 bases and J by 4 bases, with 10 bases between them. The CDR3 extends over 14 amino acids. CDR1 and CDR2 (germline): LNHNV, YYDKDF (reference sequence). CDR3: CATSRDVDGYEQYF. CDR3 nucleotides: TGTGCCACCAGCAGAGACGTCGACGGTTACGAGCAGTACTTC.

The chain employs TRBV13 and TRBJ2-2, with D tentatively TRBD1 (6 bases). Trimming stripped 4 bases from V and 1 base from J, with 22 bases between. Germline-derived CDR1 and CDR2 are PRHDT and FYEKMQ (reference sequence). The CDR3 has 19 amino acids. CDR3 protein: CASSSSLLLGGENTGELFF. The CDR3 nucleotides are TGTGCCAGCAGCTCGTCCCTCCTCTTAGGGGGAGAGAACACCGGGGAGCTGTTTTTT.

This clonotype showed up just a few times. A read error may explain this, as a much larger clone is one base away. This chain joins TRBV20-1 and TRBJ2-3, with D perhaps given as TRBD1 or TRBD2 (5 bases each). This CDR3 is built from 13 residues. Germline assignment: CDR1 DFQATT and CDR2 SNEGSKA (reference sequence). V was pared by 1 base and J by 4 bases, with 9 bases between. CDR3 region: CSARGEGSDTQYF. The CDR3 coding sequence is TGCAGTGCTAGAGGCGAGGGGTCAGATACGCAGTATTTT.

Only a few counts were recorded for this clonotype. The chain employs TRBV28 and TRBJ2-1; D not resolved. This CDR3 has 13 amino acids. Germline-derived CDR1 and CDR2 are MDHEN and SYDVKM. Trimming pared 7 bases from V and 6 bases from J, leaving 13 bases between. The CDR3 loop is CASTLFLGNEQFF. Written as DNA, the CDR3 is TGTGCCAGCACCCTCTTTTTGGGCAATGAGCAGTTCTTC.

This clonotype showed up many times. The chain links TRBV11-2 to TRBJ1-3; 9 bases fit TRBD1. Losses at the gene ends were 6 bases for V and 4 bases for J; bases not matched to a gene: 7. The CDR3 runs to 15 residues. In germline, CDR1 is SGHAT, CDR2 FQNNGV. For the CDR3, the DNA is TGTGCCAGCAGTCCCACAGGGGGCGAGGGAAACACCATATATTTT. This codes for CASSPTGGEGNTIYF.